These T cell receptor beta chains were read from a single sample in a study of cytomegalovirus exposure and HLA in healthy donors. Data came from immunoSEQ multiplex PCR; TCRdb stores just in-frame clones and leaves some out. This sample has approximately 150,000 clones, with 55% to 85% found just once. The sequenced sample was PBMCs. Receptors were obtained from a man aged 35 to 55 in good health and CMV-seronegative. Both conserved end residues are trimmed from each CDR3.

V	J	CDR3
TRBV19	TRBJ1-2	ASGQGNYGYT
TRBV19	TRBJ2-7	ASSMSGSSYEQY
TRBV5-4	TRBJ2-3	ASSLRGGIDTQY
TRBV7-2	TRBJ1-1	ASSFRQGNTEAF
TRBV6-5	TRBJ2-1	ASTRSDEQF
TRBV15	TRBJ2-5	ATSVGGRKQETQY
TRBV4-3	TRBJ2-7	ASSQDKGQSYGQY
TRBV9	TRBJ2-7	ASSPRPGLSYEQY
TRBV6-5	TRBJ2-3	ASSYDAGGPGDTQY
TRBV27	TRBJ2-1	ASTPVTGGKRSYNEQF
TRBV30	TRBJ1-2	AWSVAYQGAYGYP
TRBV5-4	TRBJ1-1	ASSLRDRGTNTEAF
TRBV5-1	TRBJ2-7	ASSLDGGFAYEQY
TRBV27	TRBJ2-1	ASSFSPQIEQF
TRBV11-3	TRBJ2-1	ASSLAGTYNEQF
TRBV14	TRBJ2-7	ASSQDLARTYEQY
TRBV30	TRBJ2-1	AWSGGLAGGGEQF
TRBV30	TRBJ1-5	AWGPGTGYQPQH
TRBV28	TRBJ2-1	ASSLQGAPLYNEQF
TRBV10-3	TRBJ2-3	AISGDRTTDTQY
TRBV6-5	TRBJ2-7	ASSYAGRGPCEQY
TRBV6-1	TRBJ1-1	ASSDDRGRGRGSEAF
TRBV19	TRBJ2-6	ASSIGSRSGANVLT
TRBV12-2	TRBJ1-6	ASPWGPRSGYNSPLH
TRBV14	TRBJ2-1	ASSQLGLAGEHEQF
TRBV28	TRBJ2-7	ASGSAGDYYEQY
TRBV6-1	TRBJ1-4	ASSPMVGSNEKLF
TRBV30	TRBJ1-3	AWSPSLISGNTIY
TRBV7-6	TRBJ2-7	ASSSRSSYEQY
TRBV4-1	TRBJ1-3	ASSQGTGGRNTIY
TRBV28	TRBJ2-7	ASSSRDPLNRGRSGEQY
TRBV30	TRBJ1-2	AWSRGYGYT
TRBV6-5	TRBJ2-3	ASSSPTSGGHTQY
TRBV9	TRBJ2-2	ASSVGIGGSNTGELF
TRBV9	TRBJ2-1	ASSVGSLAVNEQF
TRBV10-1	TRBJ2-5	ASSENVLAETQY
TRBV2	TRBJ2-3	ASNLAGWADTQY
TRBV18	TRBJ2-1	ASSPPLAADYNEQF
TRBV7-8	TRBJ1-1	ASSPSRGTEAF
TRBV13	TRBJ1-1	ASSLRRGRKMNTEAF
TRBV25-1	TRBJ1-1	ASSGDWDSDTEAF
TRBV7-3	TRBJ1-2	ASSDRQGMVAT
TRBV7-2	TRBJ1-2	ASSLGAGVNYGYT
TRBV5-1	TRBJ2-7	ASSLQRGRTDEQY
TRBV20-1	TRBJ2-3	SARDHNTQY
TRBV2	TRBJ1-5	ASTPGRNQPQH
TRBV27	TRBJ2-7	ASSLRGTSGPYEQY
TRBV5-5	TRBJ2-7	ASSDRQIYEQY
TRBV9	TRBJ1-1	ASSDQGVAGGTEAF
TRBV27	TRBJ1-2	ASSSAGQLLYGYT
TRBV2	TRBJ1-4	ASSRWFAATNEKLF
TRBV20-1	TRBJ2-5	SARPEETQY
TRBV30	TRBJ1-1	AGASNTEAF